Sequencing of this TCR beta chain was carried out in a study of neurological immune-mediated disorders. The study's findings and limits: Expansion of TCR clones was greatest in HTLV-1-associated myelopathy and smallest in multiple sclerosis, where it fell below that of healthy controls.

V gave up 3 bases and J gave up 3 bases; unmatched junction bases: 1. The V gene's germline CDR1 is SQVTM and CDR2 ANQGSEA. This CDR3 is built from 13 residues. The time point denotes: technical triplicate 1. Points on this clonotype: Antigen: not known.

cDNA was made by 5'RACE with 10-nucleotide random UMIs. One entry per CDR3 protein results from TCRdb running MiXCR on the 5' RACE reads. This sample has tens of thousands of distinct CDR3 sequences; roughly 13% occur once, and the top ten carry roughly 5%. The sequence came from a female donor with HTLV-1-associated myelopathy (HAM/TSP). Sample: CD4+ T cells from blood. The rearrangement links TRBV29-1 to TRBJ2-3, with 9 bases aligning to TRBD2. The CDR3 nucleotides are TGCAGCGTTGACGCGGGAGGGACAGATACGCAGTATTTT. This translates into CSVDAGGTDTQYF.